This entry features one T cell receptor (beta chain) sequence. The sample originates from a study of OX40 agonist ivuxolimab in advanced cancers. The CDR3 is 14 residues long. V dropped 7 bases and J dropped 3; count of bases not matched to a gene: 7. Germline values: CDR1 LNHDA, CDR2 SQIVND (reference sequence). Profiling relied on immunoSEQ multiplex PCR, and the TCRdb table lists in-frame clones only, not all of them. The repertoire holds some 68,000 clones, with roughly nine tenths as singletons. This rearrangement joins TRBV19 to TRBJ1-1, with 8 bases that match TRBD1. The starting material was CD4+ or CD8+ T cells sorted from blood, obtained in a trial of the OX40 agonist ivuxolimab. The origin of this receptor is an adult with an advanced solid tumor such as melanoma, head and neck, liver or kidney cancer. This CDR3 is CASKPRGQYTEAFF. CDR3 nucleotides: TGTGCCAGTAAACCCAGGGGGCAATACACTGAAGCTTTCTTT.